The entry below gives a single T cell receptor beta chain sequence along with its context. The source of the sample is a study of blood T cell repertoires in COVID-19. Study-wide context: The United States, Italy and Spain were the sources of the acute and convalescent COVID-19 samples. T cells, B-cell-depleted T cells, or PBMCs provided the cDNA or gDNA that served as material.

In the study's own analysis: Estimates of nucleated cell counts were drawn from the amplification of reference gene primers. Profiling relied on immunoSEQ multiplex PCR, and the TCRdb table lists in-frame clones only, not all of them. V and J calls and clone size are as listed in that table; D and trimming were resolved from the DNA. The data hold 240,000 or so clones, with 60% to 75% observed a single time. V shed 0 bases, J shed 6 bases, and the junction held 4 bases outside the gene matches. CDR1 and CDR2 from the germline V gene are SGHTA and FQGNSA. The CDR3 spans 14 residues. The chain carries TRBV7-2 and TRBJ1-2; 7 nucleotides align to TRBD1. This sequence was found in an elderly woman with acute or convalescent COVID-19. What was sequenced was peripheral blood. The CDR3 loop is CASSLAGTDDGYTF. In nucleotides, the CDR3 is TGTGCCAGCAGCTTAGCCGGGACAGACGATGGCTACACCTTC.